This passage covers 18 T cell receptor beta chains from one sample sequenced in a study of blood T cell repertoires in COVID-19. Libraries were prepared by immunoSEQ multiplex PCR; TCRdb keeps only in-frame clonotypes and omits some of them. The data hold about 280,000 clones, with 86% observed a single time. The specimen sequenced was peripheral blood. The receptors come from a man aged 35-49 years with active or convalescent COVID-19.

The chain recombines TRBV7-6 with TRBJ1-1, with D perhaps matching TRBD1 (5 bases). The length of the CDR3 is 15 residues. From germline, CDR1 is SGHVS and CDR2 FNYEAQ. Trimming removed 5 bases at V and 5 bases at J, with 18 bases between. CDR3 nucleotide sequence: TGTGCCAGCAGCCCTGCGGGGGAGGGGCGGACTGAAGCTTTCTTT. As protein: CASSPAGEGRTEAFF.

V usage is TRBV3-1 (or the pseudogene TRBV3-2) and J usage is TRBJ2-7; D gene uncertain. This CDR3 is 15 amino acids long. V lost 4 bases and J 0 bases, leaving 13 bases between the germline ends. Germline-derived CDR1 and CDR2 are LGHDT and YNNKEL (reference sequence). CDR3 sequence: CASSPVGTLSYEQYF. The CDR3 DNA reads as TGTGCCAGCAGCCCCGTGGGCACCCTCTCCTACGAGCAGTACTTC.

V usage is TRBV6-6 and J usage is TRBJ1-2; 7 nucleotides match TRBD1. The junction had 10 bases not matched to a gene; V was cut back by 5 bases and J by 4 bases. This CDR3 region has 15 residues. In germline, CDR1 is MNHNY, CDR2 SVGAGI (reference sequence). CDR3 region: CASSQSTGTLYGYTF. The DNA of the CDR3 is TGTGCCAGCAGTCAATCGACAGGGACTCTCTATGGCTACACCTTC.

V and J are TRBV5-1 and TRBJ2-5, with TRBD2 as a possible D gene (5 bases). The CDR3 is made up of 14 amino acids. Germline assignment: CDR1 SGHRS and CDR2 YFSETQ. V was clipped by 0 bases and J by 2 bases, with 8 bases between them. The CDR3 spells CASSLATTQETQYF. The CDR3 DNA reads TGCGCCAGCAGCTTGGCGACTACTCAAGAGACCCAGTACTTC. The full variable domain, its missing parts supplied by reference TRBV5-1 and TRBJ2-5, is KAGVTQTPRYLIKTRGQQVTLSCSPISGHRSVSWYQQTPGQGLQFLFEYFSETQRNKGNFPGRFSGRQFSNSRSEMNVSTLELGDSALYLCASSLATTQETQYFGPGTRLLVL.

In DNA form, the CDR3 reads TGTGCCAGCAGCGCGAGCGGAAACACAGATACGCAGTATTTT. Translated: CASSASGNTDTQYF. The chain combines TRBV9 with TRBJ2-3; maybe TRBD2 (5 bases). The CDR3 is 14 amino acids. The V end was cut by 3 bases, the J end by 2 bases, with 10 bases between. Germline CDR1 and CDR2: SGDLS and YYNGEE.

V is TRBV19 and J is TRBJ2-4; TRBD1 matches at 10 bases. The germline gives CDR1 LNHDA, CDR2 SQIVND (reference sequence). The CDR3 extends over 18 amino acids. After removal of 3 bases from V and 0 bases from J, the junction contained 8 bases not matched to a gene. CDR3 DNA sequence: TGTGCCAGTAGTATCCGGGACAGGGGCTTCTTAGCCAAAAACATTCAGTACTTC. This translates into CASSIRDRGFLAKNIQYF. Variable domain in full (rest from reference TRBV19 and TRBJ2-4): DGGITQSPKYLFRKEGQNVTLSCEQNLNHDAMYWYRQDPGQGLRLIYYSQIVNDFQKGDIAEGYSVSREKKESFPLTVTSAQKNPTAFYLCASSIRDRGFLAKNIQYFGAGTRLSVL.

The rearrangement links TRBV6-5 to TRBJ1-1, with D tentatively TRBD1 (6 bases). V was trimmed by 6 bases and J by 0 bases, leaving 11 bases between them. The CDR3 extends over 14 amino acids. Germline-derived CDR1 and CDR2 are MNHEY and SVGAGI. The CDR3 sequence is CASRGAGVNTEAFF. The CDR3 DNA reads TGTGCCAGCAGGGGGGCAGGAGTGAACACTGAAGCTTTCTTT.

This chain joins TRBV5-1 and TRBJ2-3; no reliable D call. This CDR3 contains 14 residues. Germline loops: CDR1 SGHRS, CDR2 YFSETQ. V shed 3 bases and J shed 2 bases, with 10 bases lying between them. CDR3 DNA sequence: TGCGCCAGCAGCTCGTCCGGGTACACAGATACGCAGTATTTT. Translation: CASSSSGYTDTQYF.

This chain joins TRBV7-2 and TRBJ2-1; D unclear. CDR1 is SGHTA and CDR2 is FQGNSA in the germline V gene. The CDR3 sequence is 13 residues long. Trimming removed 1 base at V and 10 bases at J, with 11 bases between. CDR3 nucleotide sequence: TGTGCCAGCAGCTTAGACATCGTCAGGGAGCAGTTCTTC. This sequence encodes CASSLDIVREQFF.

The sample holds a few counts of this clone. This sequence joins TRBV15 and TRBJ1-4; 8 bases fit TRBD1. The germline V gene has CDR1 LNHNV and CDR2 YYDKDF (reference sequence). The CDR3 contains 21 residues. Trimming at V came to 5 bases and at J to 0 bases, leaving 20 bases not matched to a gene. The CDR3 loop is CATSPVPRDRLFVATNEKLFF. CDR3 in DNA: TGTGCCACCAGCCCTGTACCCCGGGACAGGCTTTTTGTTGCAACTAATGAAAAACTGTTTTTT. Looking up the rest from reference TRBV15 and TRBJ1-4 gives the full variable domain: DAMVIQNPRYQVTQFGKPVTLSCSQTLNHNVMYWYQQKSSQAPKLLFHYYDKDFNNEADTPDNFQSRRPNTSFCFLDIRSPGLGDTAMYLCATSPVPRDRLFVATNEKLFFGSGTQLSVL.

This clone showed up just a few times. The rearrangement uses TRBV30 and TRBJ2-3; TRBD2 aligns across 12 bases. This CDR3 has 14 residues. Unmatched junction bases numbered 7, after V lost 3 bases and J lost 9 bases. Germline V gene sequence: CDR1 GTSNPN, CDR2 SVGIG (reference sequence). As DNA, the CDR3 is TGTGCCTGGAGCCCCGGGACTAGCGGGTGGACGCAGTATTTT. It is translated as CAWSPGTSGWTQYF.

The chain combines TRBV18 with TRBJ1-5; no clear D. The germline V gene has CDR1 KGHSH and CDR2 LQKENI. The germline V and J ends were trimmed by 3 bases and 2 bases, with 8 bases remaining between them. The CDR3 runs 14 residues. CDR3 in amino acids: CASSPDGGNQPQHF. CDR3 DNA: TGTGCCAGCTCACCGGACGGGGGCAATCAGCCCCAGCATTTT.

The chain employs TRBV15 and TRBJ1-4, with TRBD1 identical over 8 bases. Unmatched junction bases numbered 11, after V lost 3 bases and J lost 8 bases. Per germline, CDR1 LNHNV and CDR2 YYDKDF (reference sequence). This CDR3 spans 16 amino acids. CDR3 coding DNA: TGTGCCACCAGCAGCCACTCAGGGGGCGTCGACGAAAAACTGTTTTTT. It specifies CATSSHSGGVDEKLFF.

V is TRBV5-6 and J is TRBJ2-2, with D perhaps matching TRBD2 (6 bases). Trimming removed 3 bases at V and 2 bases at J, with 20 bases between. The CDR3 spans 18 residues. Germline CDR1 is SGHDT and CDR2 is YYEEEE. The CDR3 protein is CASSWGLLVGGNTGELFF. CDR3 DNA: TGTGCCAGCAGCTGGGGGTTGTTGGTGGGAGGCAACACCGGGGAGCTGTTTTTT.

This clone is a singleton in its sample. The rearrangement joins TRBV6-5 to TRBJ2-3; D perhaps matches TRBD1 (6 bases). The germline gives CDR1 MNHEY, CDR2 SVGAGI. The CDR3 extends over 12 amino acids. V lost 8 bases and J 4 bases, leaving 10 bases between the germline ends. The chain's CDR3 is CASRGGPDTQYF. DNA of the CDR3: TGTGCCAGCCGAGGGGGTCCAGATACGCAGTATTTT.

The chain joins TRBV12-3 or TRBV12-4 to TRBJ1-1; D gene ambiguous. This CDR3 has 13 residues. V was pared by 6 bases and J by 1 base, with 9 bases between. The chain's CDR3 is CASRSTGNTEAFF. As DNA, the CDR3 is TGTGCCAGCAGATCGACGGGGAACACTGAAGCTTTCTTT.

The chain couples TRBV25-1 to TRBJ2-1; 7 positions match TRBD2. Looked up from germline, CDR1 is MGHDK and CDR2 is SYGVNS. The CDR3 is made up of 16 amino acids. Losses at the gene ends were 3 bases for V and 0 bases for J; bases not matched to a gene: 5. DNA of the CDR3: TGTGCCAGCAGTGATCCTAGCGGTAGCTCCTACAATGAGCAGTTCTTC. Protein sequence: CASSDPSGSSYNEQFF.

The chain has TRBV19 and TRBJ2-7; 8 bases are shared with TRBD1. The CDR3 totals 15 residues. CDR1 is LNHDA and CDR2 is SQIVND in the germline V gene (reference sequence). V shed 5 bases and J 0 bases; nucleotides not matched to a gene: 6. The chain's CDR3 is CASSAAGTGSYEQYF. The CDR3, as DNA: TGTGCCAGTAGTGCAGCCGGGACAGGCTCCTACGAGCAGTACTTC.